These T cell receptor beta chains were read from a single sample in a study of blood T cell repertoires in COVID-19. Repertoires were generated with immunoSEQ multiplex PCR, while TCRdb's copy carries only in-frame clones and drops some. The repertoire holds 180,000 or so clones, with more than 80% as singletons. The sequenced sample was peripheral blood. The receptors originated from an older woman with acute or convalescent COVID-19. Both conserved end residues are part of each CDR3. Each record gives: J gene, CDR3 length, D gene, V gene, clone size, CDR3 DNA, CDR3 protein. D genes are given only for firm matches. Only some rows state a clone size, as once, few, many or a class for expanded clones.

TRBJ2-1 | 15 | - | TRBV24-1 | - | TGTGCCACCAGTGAAGAAGCGGCATCCTACAATGAGCAGTTCTTC | CATSEEAASYNEQFF
TRBJ2-1 | 13 | - | TRBV11-1 | - | TGTGCCAGCGGGGAATGGGGAGGCAATGAGCAGTTCTTC | CASGEWGGNEQFF
TRBJ1-2 | 14 | - | TRBV6-5 | - | TGTGCCAGCAGTTACGATCAGGGGACCGGGAGCTACACCTTC | CASSYDQGTGSYTF
TRBJ1-1 | 13 | - | TRBV3-1/TRBV3-2 | - | TGTGCCAGCAGTTCCAAAGCCAACACTGAAGCTTTCTTT | CASSSKANTEAFF
TRBJ1-5 | 14 | - | TRBV5-5 | - | TGTGCCAGCAGCTTGGTAGGGGGGGATCAGCCCCAGCATTTT | CASSLVGGDQPQHF
TRBJ1-3 | 13 | - | TRBV28 | - | TGTGCCAGCAGGCGGGGCCCTGGAAACACCATATATTTT | CASRRGPGNTIYF
TRBJ2-1 | 15 | TRBD1 | TRBV3-1/TRBV3-2 | - | TGTGCCAGCAGCCAATCTTTCGCAGGGGGCGGTGAGCAGTTCTTC | CASSQSFAGGGEQFF
TRBJ1-1 | 14 | TRBD1 | TRBV6-5 | - | TGTGCCAGCAGGGGACAGGGGGCAGACACTGAAGCTTTCTTT | CASRGQGADTEAFF
TRBJ1-6 | 17 | - | TRBV19 | - | TGTGCCAGTAGTATAAGGGGGGGCTCGTCCTATAATTCACCCCTCCACTTT | CASSIRGGSSYNSPLHF
TRBJ2-7 | 11 | - | TRBV12-3/TRBV12-4 | - | TGTGCCAGCAGTACAGCCTACGAGCAGTACTTC | CASSTAYEQYF
TRBJ2-4 | 15 | TRBD1 | TRBV24-1 | - | TGTGCCACCAGTGGGGGCCCCATGACAGGGAACATTCAGTACTTC | CATSGGPMTGNIQYF
TRBJ1-1 | 16 | - | TRBV7-2 | - | TGTGCCAGCAGCTTAGCGTGGGGCAACTTGAACACTGAAGCTTTCTTT | CASSLAWGNLNTEAFF
TRBJ2-4 | 13 | - | TRBV7-8 | - | TGTGCCAGCAGCCCCCGGTTGGAAAACATTCAGTACTTC | CASSPRLENIQYF
TRBJ1-1 | 14 | TRBD1 | TRBV24-1 | - | TGTGCCACCAGTGAGAGGACAGGACACACTGGGGCTTTCTTT | CATSERTGHTGAFF
TRBJ2-3 | 15 | TRBD2 | TRBV4-2 | - | TGTGCCAGCAGTCCTACTAGCGGCCTCCCAGATACGCAGTATTTT | CASSPTSGLPDTQYF
TRBJ2-1 | 15 | - | TRBV19 | - | TGTGCCAGTAGTGGCGGGACTGGAGGGCGCAATGAGCAGTTCTTC | CASSGGTGGRNEQFF
TRBJ2-2 | 17 | TRBD2 | TRBV7-3 | - | TGTGCCAGCAGCGTATCCCTTTTAGCGGGAGGCACCGGGGAGCTGTTTTTT | CASSVSLLAGGTGELFF
TRBJ1-5 | 15 | TRBD1 | TRBV19 | - | TGTGCCAGGCCCGGGACAGGGATTAGCAATCAGCCCCAGCATTTT | CARPGTGISNQPQHF
TRBJ2-6 | 17 | TRBD2 | TRBV9 | - | TGTGCCAGCAGCCCCGGGGGGGGATACTCTGGGGCCAACGTCCTGACTTTC | CASSPGGGYSGANVLTF
TRBJ1-2 | 16 | TRBD1 | TRBV5-8 | - | TGTGCCAGCAGCGACGGAGGACAGGGCTCTAACTATGGCTACACCTTC | CASSDGGQGSNYGYTF
TRBJ1-4 | 16 | - | TRBV11-1 | - | TGTGCCAGCAGCTCTCAACCGGGAACTGGGAATGAAAAACTGTTTTTT | CASSSQPGTGNEKLFF
TRBJ2-5 | 13 | - | TRBV9 | - | TGTGCCAGCAGCGTAAGCAATCAAGAGACCCAGTACTTC | CASSVSNQETQYF
TRBJ1-4 | 15 | TRBD1 | TRBV29-1 | - | TGCAGCGTTGCCTCGGGACAGAATAAGAATGAAAAACTGTTTTTT | CSVASGQNKNEKLFF
TRBJ1-6 | 17 | TRBD1 | TRBV5-1 | - | TGCGCCAGCAGCTTGACCCCTGGGACAGGGACTAATTCACCCCTCCACTTT | CASSLTPGTGTNSPLHF
TRBJ2-6 | 15 | - | TRBV6-5 | - | TGTGCCAGCAGTTACGAGGATTCTGGGGCCAACGTCCTGACTTTC | CASSYEDSGANVLTF
TRBJ1-1 | 11 | - | TRBV12-5 | - | TGTGCTTGTGGTTTGGGGGGGGGAGCTTTCTTT | CACGLGGGAFF
TRBJ2-1 | 15 | TRBD2 | TRBV6-5 | - | TGTGCCAGCTCAAGAACCACTAGCGGGGGTAATGAGCAGTTCTTC | CASSRTTSGGNEQFF
TRBJ1-5 | 13 | - | TRBV30 | - | TGTGCCTGGACCGTGGGGGGAGATCAGCCCCAGCATTTT | CAWTVGGDQPQHF
TRBJ1-1 | 15 | - | TRBV6-6 | - | TGTGCCAGCAGTTATGCCGGGTCAGGGTTCGCTGAAGCTTTCTTT | CASSYAGSGFAEAFF
TRBJ1-3 | 14 | TRBD1 | TRBV11-1 | - | TGTGCCAGCAGCGCCATGACAGGGCTGGCCACCATATATTTT | CASSAMTGLATIYF
TRBJ1-2 | 12 | - | TRBV28 | - | TGTGCCACACGAGCGACGGGGGATGGCTACACCTTC | CATRATGDGYTF
TRBJ1-2 | 13 | - | TRBV9 | - | TGTGCCAGCAGCCCCCTGACAGAGTATGGCTACACCTTC | CASSPLTEYGYTF
TRBJ1-5 | 15 | - | TRBV27 | - | TGTGCCAGCAGTTTAGGAGGAAATAGCAATCAGCCCCAGCATTTT | CASSLGGNSNQPQHF
TRBJ1-2 | 15 | TRBD1 | TRBV6-5 | - | TGTGCCAGCAGCCCCGGGACAGGGGGCATATATGGCTACACCTTC | CASSPGTGGIYGYTF
TRBJ1-6 | 16 | - | TRBV27 | - | TGTGCCAGCAGTTTATCGCGGGGGGCTAGTAATTCACCCCTCCACTTT | CASSLSRGASNSPLHF
TRBJ1-2 | 14 | TRBD1 | TRBV11-2 | few | TGTGCCACCACCGCCGGGACAGGGGTTATAGGCTACACCTTC | CATTAGTGVIGYTF
TRBJ1-3 | 16 | - | TRBV2 | - | TGTGCCAGCAGTGAAGTAAGGACAGTCTCTGGAAACACCATATATTTT | CASSEVRTVSGNTIYF
TRBJ1-2 | 12 | - | TRBV5-1 | - | TGCGCCAGCAGCCCGGGGATATATGGCTACACCTTC | CASSPGIYGYTF
TRBJ2-7 | 15 | TRBD2 | TRBV9 | - | TGTGCCAGCAGCGTACAGGCGGGAGGAACCTACGAGCAGTACTTC | CASSVQAGGTYEQYF
TRBJ2-3 | 15 | - | TRBV19 | - | TGTGCCAGTAGTAGTTTCTGGCAGGGCACAGATACGCAGTATTTT | CASSSFWQGTDTQYF
TRBJ2-7 | 15 | - | TRBV5-4 | - | TGTGCCAGCAGCCCACGGTGGCGGGACCCCTACGAGCAGTACTTC | CASSPRWRDPYEQYF
TRBJ1-1 | 15 | TRBD1 | TRBV6-5 | - | TGTGCCAGCAGCCTTAGACAGGGGATGAACACTGAAGCTTTCTTT | CASSLRQGMNTEAFF
TRBJ1-2 | 13 | TRBD1 | TRBV12-3/TRBV12-4 | few | TGTGCCAGCAGTGAGGGACAGGGGAATGGCTACACCTTC | CASSEGQGNGYTF
TRBJ2-3 | 15 | TRBD2 | TRBV5-5 | - | TGTGCCAGCAGCTTCAGCGGGATAGGTACAGATACGCAGTATTTT | CASSFSGIGTDTQYF
TRBJ2-1 | 13 | - | TRBV9 | few | TGTGCCAGCAGCTCTCGGGGGTCCAATGAGCAGTTCTTC | CASSSRGSNEQFF
TRBJ2-1 | 14 | - | TRBV10-1 | once | TGCGCCAGCAGTGACCCGGGAGCGGACAATGAGCAGTTCTTC | CASSDPGADNEQFF
TRBJ1-5 | 17 | - | TRBV6-1 | - | TGTGCCAGCAGTGAAGGGGCTTCGGCCCATAGCAATCAGCCCCAGCATTTT | CASSEGASAHSNQPQHF
TRBJ2-3 | 14 | - | TRBV6-5 | - | TGTGCCAGCACCCGAGCGAGGAACACAGATACGCAGTATTTT | CASTRARNTDTQYF
TRBJ1-3 | 18 | - | TRBV30 | - | TGTGCCTGGAGTCTCCTTGGGACAACTCTTTACTCTGGAAACACCATATATTTT | CAWSLLGTTLYSGNTIYF
TRBJ1-3 | 13 | TRBD1 | TRBV30 | - | TGTGCCGGACAGGGGTCGTCTGGAAACACCATATATTTT | CAGQGSSGNTIYF
TRBJ1-4 | 13 | - | TRBV2 | - | TGTGCCAGCTTCACAGGTCTTAATGAAAAACTGTTTTTT | CASFTGLNEKLFF
TRBJ1-2 | 14 | - | TRBV27 | - | TGTGCCAGCAGTTTAAAGGGGGGGAACTATGGCTACACCTTC | CASSLKGGNYGYTF
TRBJ2-1 | 18 | TRBD2 | TRBV20-1 | - | TGCAGTGCTAGTCCGGACAGTCCGGGACTAGCGGGCGGGCATGAGCAGTTCTTC | CSASPDSPGLAGGHEQFF
TRBJ2-1 | 13 | TRBD1 | TRBV19 | - | TGTGCCAGTAGTGCCGGACAGGGAGGTGAGCAGTTCTTC | CASSAGQGGEQFF
TRBJ2-3 | 14 | - | TRBV5-1 | - | TGCGCCAGCAGCACGGGACACCGCACAGATACGCAGTATTTT | CASSTGHRTDTQYF
TRBJ2-5 | 10 | - | TRBV20-1 | - | TGCAGTGCTAGAGCGGAGACCCAGTACTTC | CSARAETQYF
TRBJ1-5 | 15 | - | TRBV6-5 | - | TGTGCCAGCAGTTGGGACATTTATAGCAATCAGCCCCAGCATTTT | CASSWDIYSNQPQHF
TRBJ2-5 | 13 | - | TRBV23-1 | few | TGCGCCAGCAGTCAGGGGCGCGAGGAGACCCAGTACTTC | CASSQGREETQYF